This is a list of T cell receptor beta chains from one sample in a study of blood T cell repertoires in COVID-19. TCRdb keeps only in-frame clones here, not all; method: immunoSEQ multiplex PCR. The sample lists roughly 32,000 clones, approximately 83% occurring once. The sequencing sample was made of peripheral blood. The source of these receptors is a woman over 75 with active or convalescent COVID-19. The CDR3 runs from the conserved cysteine through the conserved F or W. Fields, in order: CDR3 protein, CDR3 DNA, clone size, D gene, V gene, J gene. D genes are given only for firm matches. Clone size is given for some rows only: seen once, a few or many times, or a class if the clone is expanded.

cdr3_aa: CASILSPDKPYGYTF
cdr3_nt: TGTGCCAGCATTCTGAGTCCGGACAAACCATATGGCTACACCTTC
clone_size: -
d_call: -
v_call: TRBV5-8
j_call: TRBJ1-2

cdr3_aa: CASSFGTFYEQYF
cdr3_nt: TGCGCCAGCAGCTTTGGGACATTCTACGAGCAGTACTTC
clone_size: -
d_call: -
v_call: TRBV5-1
j_call: TRBJ2-7

cdr3_aa: CASSLKPTGSFYYEQYF
cdr3_nt: TGTGCCAGCAGTTTAAAACCCACCGGGAGTTTTTATTACGAGCAGTACTTC
clone_size: -
d_call: -
v_call: TRBV27
j_call: TRBJ2-7

cdr3_aa: CASSLQRTRNNEKLFF
cdr3_nt: TGTGCCAGCAGCTTACAGAGGACACGGAATAATGAAAAACTGTTTTTT
clone_size: -
d_call: -
v_call: TRBV7-2
j_call: TRBJ1-4

cdr3_aa: CAPKGDRPPPEQFF
cdr3_nt: TGTGCCCCCAAGGGGGACAGACCCCCCCCCGAGCAGTTCTTC
clone_size: -
d_call: -
v_call: TRBV21-1
j_call: TRBJ2-1

cdr3_aa: CASSVGGTSGRGELFF
cdr3_nt: TGTGCCAGCAGCGTGGGGGGGACTAGCGGGCGCGGGGAGCTGTTTTTT
clone_size: -
d_call: TRBD2
v_call: TRBV9
j_call: TRBJ2-2

cdr3_aa: CASSLDPSAGNGYTF
cdr3_nt: TGTGCCAGCAGCTTGGATCCAAGCGCGGGGAACGGCTACACCTTC
clone_size: -
d_call: -
v_call: TRBV5-4
j_call: TRBJ1-2

cdr3_aa: CSVYENYGYTF
cdr3_nt: TGCAGCGTCTATGAGAACTATGGCTACACCTTC
clone_size: -
d_call: -
v_call: TRBV29-1
j_call: TRBJ1-2

cdr3_aa: CASRPTGTGANVLTF
cdr3_nt: TGTGCCAGTAGGCCGACAGGAACTGGGGCCAACGTCCTGACTTTC
clone_size: -
d_call: -
v_call: TRBV19
j_call: TRBJ2-6

cdr3_aa: CASSLGGLETQYF
cdr3_nt: TGCGCCAGCAGCTTGGGGGGGCTAGAGACCCAGTACTTC
clone_size: once
d_call: -
v_call: TRBV5-1
j_call: TRBJ2-5

cdr3_aa: CASSPTGGQETQYF
cdr3_nt: TGTGCCAGCTCACCAACAGGGGGCCAAGAGACCCAGTACTTC
clone_size: -
d_call: TRBD1
v_call: TRBV18
j_call: TRBJ2-5

cdr3_aa: CASSQRAGVGKDEQFF
cdr3_nt: TGTGCCAGCAGCCAACGAGCGGGAGTAGGAAAAGATGAGCAGTTCTTC
clone_size: -
d_call: TRBD2
v_call: TRBV3-1/TRBV3-2
j_call: TRBJ2-1

cdr3_aa: CASSLGTGGTNTEAFF
cdr3_nt: TGTGCCAGCAGCCTGGGAACAGGGGGCACGAACACTGAAGCTTTCTTT
clone_size: -
d_call: TRBD1
v_call: TRBV27
j_call: TRBJ1-1

cdr3_aa: CASRTTSGRAGTGELFF
cdr3_nt: TGTGCCAGTAGAACGACTAGCGGGAGGGCCGGCACCGGGGAGCTGTTTTTT
clone_size: -
d_call: TRBD2
v_call: TRBV19
j_call: TRBJ2-2

cdr3_aa: CASSLAGGVRETQYF
cdr3_nt: TGTGCCAGCAGTTTAGCGGGAGGGGTTCGGGAGACCCAGTACTTC
clone_size: few
d_call: TRBD2
v_call: TRBV28
j_call: TRBJ2-5